The T cell receptor beta chain described here comes from a study of blood T cell repertoires in COVID-19. Study background: COVID-19 samples, acute and convalescent, were from the United States, Italy and Spain.

The V segment lost 5 bases and the J segment 4 bases; nucleotides outside the gene matches: 5. The germline V gene has CDR1 SGHVS and CDR2 FQNEAQ. The CDR3 has 15 amino acids. Here immunoSEQ multiplex PCR was the method, and the copy in TCRdb shows in-frame clones only, minus some. The sample has 200,000 to 250,000 clones, 83% seen once. This clone has a single count. Material: peripheral blood. This clonotype was sampled from a woman aged 25 to 39 with COVID-19, enrolled during active disease. This chain links TRBV7-8 with TRBJ2-3; TRBD2 agrees at 11 bases. The DNA for the CDR3 is TGTGCCAGCAGCCCCCGGACTAGCGGGTCAGATACGCAGTATTTT. Translation: CASSPRTSGSDTQYF.